These T cell receptor beta chains were read from a single sample in a study of blood T cells in healthy people across ages. In TCRdb, the 5' RACE reads were re-called with MiXCR into one record per CDR3 protein. The table records 1.5 million to 2 million distinct CDR3 sequences, about 49% of them present only once. Sequencing was done on a sample of blood. These receptors originate from a woman in her thirties or forties in good health. Each CDR3 is given with its conserved first and last residue. D genes are given only for firm matches. Rows give clone size only sometimes, using once, few, many, or a class for an expanded clone.

V	length	size	D	J	CDR3	DNA
TRBV25-1	14	.	.	TRBJ2-5	CASSEWVGQETQYF	TGTGCCAGCAGTGAATGGGTGGGCCAAGAGACCCAGTACTTC
TRBV7-2	16	.	.	TRBJ1-6	CASSLSPDTFNSPLHF	TGTGCCAGCAGCTTAAGCCCGGACACATTTAATTCACCCCTCCACTTT
TRBV12-3/TRBV12-4	15	once	.	TRBJ1-2	CASSLTYGGDGGYTF	TGTGCCAGCAGTTTAACGTACGGAGGGGACGGGGGCTACACCTTC
TRBV7-9	14	.	.	TRBJ2-7	CASSLAGANCEQYF	TGTGCCAGCAGCTTAGCGGGAGCTAACTGCGAGCAGTACTTC
TRBV6-5	17	.	TRBD2	TRBJ2-3	CASSYLRTSGGTDTQYF	TGTGCCAGCAGTTACTTGCGGACTAGCGGGGGCACAGATACGCAGTATTTT
TRBV10-3	14	.	.	TRBJ1-1	CAISESQTNTEAFF	TGTGCCATCAGTGAGTCTCAGACCAACACTGAAGCTTTCTTT
TRBV28	14	.	.	TRBJ1-6	CASSEQGANSPLHF	TGTGCCAGCAGTGAACAGGGTGCCAATTCACCCCTCCACTTT
TRBV7-9	16	.	TRBD1	TRBJ2-7	CASSSTDRVTLYEQYF	TGTGCCAGCAGCTCGACCGACAGGGTCACTTTGTACGAGCAGTACTTC
TRBV10-3	15	.	TRBD1	TRBJ1-6	CAISATGTGNSPLHF	TGTGCCATCAGTGCCACCGGGACAGGGAATTCACCCCTCCACTTT
TRBV10-3	14	few	TRBD1	TRBJ2-7	CAIRPGQGAYEQYF	TGTGCCATCAGACCGGGACAGGGAGCCTACGAGCAGTACTTC
TRBV5-1	15	.	.	TRBJ1-4	CASSSSTATNEKLFF	TGCGCCAGCAGCTCCTCGACAGCAACTAATGAAAAACTGTTTTTT
TRBV7-2	16	few	TRBD1	TRBJ1-2	CASNVNRLGRGHGYTF	TGTGCCAGCAACGTAAACCGACTGGGCAGGGGGCACGGCTACACCTTC
TRBV19	13	.	.	TRBJ2-5	CASRARVAETQYF	TGTGCCAGTAGGGCCAGGGTGGCGGAGACCCAGTACTTC
TRBV3-1	16	few	TRBD2	TRBJ2-1	CASSQEISGVNNEQFF	TGTGCCAGCAGCCAAGAAATCAGCGGGGTTAACAATGAGCAGTTCTTC
TRBV20-1	18	.	TRBD2	TRBJ2-4	CSARRGGPVNLAKNIQYF	TGCAGTGCTCGACGCGGGGGGCCCGTTAATTTAGCCAAAAACATTCAGTACTTC
TRBV4-1	15	few	.	TRBJ2-5	CASSQAGVRQETQYF	TGCGCCAGCAGCCAAGCGGGGGTTAGGCAAGAGACCCAGTACTTC
TRBV6-5	17	.	TRBD2	TRBJ2-1	CASSYSRWAAGYNEQFF	TGTGCCAGCAGTTACTCGAGGTGGGCAGCGGGATACAATGAGCAGTTCTTC
TRBV10-3	13	few	.	TRBJ1-2	CAISESLTYGYTF	TGTGCCATCAGTGAGTCCCTCACCTATGGCTACACCTTC
TRBV28	14	.	.	TRBJ1-5	CASSLYGPHQPQHF	TGTGCCAGCAGTTTATATGGTCCCCATCAGCCCCAGCATTTT
TRBV11-3	19	.	TRBD2	TRBJ2-7	CAAQGKPVSGENPRYEQYF	TGTGCCGCCCAGGGAAAGCCGGTTAGCGGGGAAAACCCTAGATACGAGCAGTACTTC
TRBV11-2	22	few	TRBD2	TRBJ2-5	CASSLLLPLAGTTWGDQETQYF	TGTGCCAGCAGCTTGCTTCTTCCACTAGCGGGGACTACCTGGGGGGATCAAGAGACCCAGTACTTC
TRBV20-1	17	few	TRBD2	TRBJ2-5	CSASMTLGLAGGQTQYF	TGCAGTGCTAGCATGACCCTGGGACTAGCGGGGGGGCAGACCCAGTACTTC
TRBV6-2/TRBV6-3	15	.	.	TRBJ2-3	CASRQRSDSGDTQYF	TGTGCCAGCAGACAAAGATCAGACTCGGGAGATACGCAGTATTTT
TRBV7-2	14	once	TRBD2	TRBJ2-3	CASSFGTITDTQYF	TGTGCCAGCAGCTTCGGGACTATCACAGATACGCAGTATTTT
TRBV12-3/TRBV12-4	15	.	.	TRBJ1-6	CASSREMLRGSPLHF	TGTGCCAGCAGCCGGGAAATGTTAAGGGGGTCACCCCTCCACTTT
TRBV12-3/TRBV12-4	15	few	.	TRBJ1-4	CASSLRGALGEKLFF	TGTGCCAGCAGTTTAAGGGGGGCTTTGGGTGAAAAACTGTTTTTT
TRBV12-3/TRBV12-4	14	.	TRBD2	TRBJ2-5	CASRRLGGRETQYF	TGTGCCAGCAGGCGGTTGGGCGGGAGAGAGACCCAGTACTTC
TRBV28	18	.	.	TRBJ2-5	CASSLYVGAPGPQETQYF	TGTGCCAGCAGTTTATATGTTGGGGCCCCGGGCCCCCAAGAGACCCAGTACTTC
TRBV5-1	15	.	.	TRBJ2-7	CASSPGTRTRYEQYF	TGCGCCAGCAGCCCCGGGACACGAACTCGCTACGAGCAGTACTTC
TRBV20-1	16	few	TRBD2	TRBJ2-1	CSAPTRSGGPNNEQFF	TGCAGTGCTCCCACTAGGAGCGGGGGGCCCAACAATGAGCAGTTCTTC
TRBV7-7	13	few	.	TRBJ2-1	CASSSYPGDEQFF	TGTGCTAGCAGCTCCTACCCCGGGGATGAGCAGTTCTTC
TRBV27	15	.	TRBD1	TRBJ1-2	CASSSPGTGRYGYTF	TGTGCCAGCAGTTCACCGGGGACAGGGCGCTATGGCTACACCTTC
TRBV7-7	15	.	TRBD2	TRBJ2-1	CASSLGVAGANEQFF	TGTGCTAGCAGCCTCGGGGTAGCGGGGGCCAATGAGCAGTTCTTC
TRBV27	13	few	.	TRBJ1-1	CASSGAGVTEAFF	TGTGCCAGCAGTGGGGCGGGAGTCACTGAAGCTTTCTTT
TRBV29-1	16	few	TRBD1	TRBJ2-3	CSVEVVGQGIADTQYF	TGCAGCGTTGAAGTCGTGGGACAGGGCATTGCAGATACGCAGTATTTT
TRBV7-8	16	.	TRBD1	TRBJ1-1	CASSLRDRGLGTEAFF	TGTGCCAGCAGCTTACGAGACAGGGGGTTGGGTACTGAAGCTTTCTTT
TRBV20-1	15	few	TRBD2	TRBJ2-3	CSASTSGDSTYTQYF	TGCAGTGCTTCTACTAGCGGGGACAGCACATATACGCAGTATTTT
TRBV11-2	15	.	.	TRBJ2-1	CASSLERLARDEQFF	TGTGCCAGCAGCTTAGAGCGACTGGCTCGGGATGAGCAGTTCTTC
TRBV5-1	16	few	TRBD2	TRBJ2-1	CASSSPAGGPGNEQFF	TGCGCCAGCAGCTCCCCTGCGGGGGGGCCGGGCAATGAGCAGTTCTTC
TRBV5-1	15	.	.	TRBJ2-1	CASSAGTEPYNEQFF	TGCGCCAGCAGTGCCGGGACGGAGCCTTACAATGAGCAGTTCTTC
TRBV7-2	17	.	TRBD2	TRBJ2-1	CANSPPRTSGNYNEQFF	TGTGCCAACAGCCCCCCCCGGACTAGCGGGAATTACAATGAGCAGTTCTTC
TRBV7-2	15	.	.	TRBJ2-1	CASSLIDSMVDEQFF	TGTGCCAGCAGCTTAATCGACAGTATGGTAGATGAGCAGTTCTTC
TRBV29-1	15	.	.	TRBJ2-1	CSVEDGTVINNEQFF	TGCAGCGTTGAGGACGGGACGGTGATTAACAATGAGCAGTTCTTC
TRBV6-2/TRBV6-3	13	.	.	TRBJ1-2	CASSYGRENGYTF	TGTGCCAGCAGTTACGGTAGGGAAAATGGCTACACCTTC
TRBV27	13	.	.	TRBJ2-1	CASIQVVRHEQFF	TGTGCCAGCATTCAGGTCGTACGGCATGAGCAGTTCTTC
TRBV7-2	14	.	.	TRBJ1-2	CASSLDTNPYGYTF	TGTGCCAGCAGCTTAGACACTAATCCCTATGGCTACACCTTC
TRBV20-1	11	.	.	TRBJ2-5	CSARNEETQYF	TGCAGTGCCAGGAACGAAGAGACCCAGTACTTC
TRBV29-1	14	few	.	TRBJ2-1	CSVVRDITYNEQFF	TGCAGCGTGGTCCGGGACATTACCTACAATGAGCAGTTCTTC
TRBV27	15	once	TRBD1	TRBJ2-7	CASSLSGQDLRGQYF	TGTGCCAGCAGTTTATCGGGACAGGACCTACGAGGGCAGTACTTC
TRBV12-3/TRBV12-4	15	.	TRBD2	TRBJ2-1	CASSSPGGTYNEQFF	TGTGCCAGCAGTTCGCCCGGGGGGACCTACAATGAGCAGTTCTTC
TRBV10-3	14	.	TRBD2	TRBJ2-1	CAISVGLASNEQFF	TGTGCCATCAGTGTGGGACTAGCGAGCAATGAGCAGTTCTTC
TRBV7-2	15	.	TRBD1	TRBJ2-4	CASSRTGGTQNIQYF	TGTGCCAGCAGCCGAACAGGGGGCACCCAAAACATTCAGTACTTC
TRBV7-2	14	once	.	TRBJ2-4	CASSVHKAGAIQYF	TGTGCCAGCAGTGTGCATAAGGCGGGTGCCATTCAGTACTTC